The present entry profiles one TCR beta chain with its context. This sample is part of a study of blood T cell repertoires in COVID-19. The assay was immunoSEQ multiplex PCR, and TCRdb's table has in-frame clones only and misses some. In the table there are under 200,000 clones, roughly 84% of which are singletons. The sequence came from a woman between 55 and 75 years old with acute or convalescent COVID-19. Sequencing was performed on peripheral blood.

The CDR3 reads CASSPGGGIPEAFF. The CDR3 DNA reads TGTGCCAGCAGCCCGGGTGGGGGGATCCCTGAAGCTTTCTTT. The chain recombines TRBV5-4 with TRBJ1-1; D may be TRBD1 (5 bases). V lost 4 bases and J lost 6, with 16 bases in between. The CDR3 consists of 14 residues. Germline CDR1 SGHNT, CDR2 YYREEE (reference sequence).